Listed here are 4 T cell receptor beta chains from one sample, sequenced in a study of T cells in tumors after PD-1 blockade. Sequenced by immunoSEQ multiplex PCR; TCRdb stores in-frame clones only, minus some. The sample holds around 35,000 clones, roughly 76% seen once. The sample consisted of PBMCs, taken after anti-PD-1 treatment. These receptors all come from a human donor with basal cell carcinoma.

This clone was observed a few times. The J gene is TRBJ2-4, the V gene TRBV11-3; D is possibly TRBD1 or TRBD2 (5 bases each). The CDR3 has 18 amino acids. In germline, CDR1 is SGHNT, CDR2 YENEEA. V gave up 5 bases and J gave up 0 bases, with 20 bases separating them. The CDR3 loop reads CASSPTTVFGGAKNIQYF. In nucleotides, the CDR3 is TGTGCCAGCAGCCCAACTACAGTGTTTGGGGGAGCCAAAAACATTCAGTACTTC.

The genes are TRBV6-5 and TRBJ2-1; TRBD2 might be the D (6 bases). The CDR3 extends over 15 amino acids. Trimming stripped 7 bases from V and 0 bases from J, with 13 bases between. The germline V gene encodes CDR1 MNHEY and CDR2 SVGAGI. For the CDR3, the DNA is TGTGCCAGCACGTACCGGGGGAGCTCCTACAATGAGCAGTTCTTC. It yields the protein CASTYRGSSYNEQFF.

A few counts support this clone. V is TRBV7-9 and J is TRBJ2-7, with unresolved D. Germline V gives CDR1 SEHNR, CDR2 FQNEAQ (reference sequence). The CDR3 covers 13 residues. Trimming removed 1 base from V and 7 bases from J, with 11 bases in between. For the CDR3, the DNA is TGTGCCAGCAGCTTAGGAACTACCGTTGAGCAGTACTTC. Amino acids: CASSLGTTVEQYF. The complete variable domain, with remaining parts taken from reference TRBV7-9 and TRBJ2-7, reads DTGVSQNPRHKITKRGQNVTFRCDPISEHNRLYWYRQTLGQGPEFLTYFQNEAQLEKSRLLSDRFSAERPKGSFSTLEIQRTEQGDSAMYLCASSLGTTVEQYFGPGTRLTVT.

The gene calls are TRBV6-5 and TRBJ2-7; possibly TRBD1 for D (5 bases). CDR3 length equals 12 residues. V lost 8 bases, J lost 0 bases, and 8 bases lay in between. Germline-derived CDR1 and CDR2 are MNHEY and SVGAGI. For the CDR3, the DNA is TGTGCCAGCCAGGGCGACTCCTACGAGCAGTACTTC. Translated: CASQGDSYEQYF.